This T cell receptor beta chain was retrieved from a study of blood T cell repertoires in COVID-19. Study context: Spain, Italy and the United States supplied samples that represented acute and convalescent COVID-19. Nucleic acid was either cDNA or gDNA, and it came from T cells, B-cell-depleted T cells, or PBMCs.

Worth noting for this clone: An end of the junction differs from the germline gene, which may be a read error.

Authors' methods: Quantification of nucleated cells was approximated via reference gene primer amplification. Profiling relied on immunoSEQ multiplex PCR, and the TCRdb table lists in-frame clones only, not all of them. The DNA gave D and trimming, while V, J and clone size come from that table. The sample includes about 210,000 clones, around 92% of them seen just once. The source of this sequence is a man aged 25 to 40 with acute or convalescent COVID-19. The sequencing sample was made of peripheral blood.

CDR3 region: CASSQDGRTRVF. The CDR3 DNA sequence: TGCGCCAGCAGCCAAGATGGGCGGACGAGGGTCTTT. The chain recombines TRBV4-1 with TRBJ1-1; D unclear. The CDR3 runs to 12 residues. Germline assignment: CDR1 MGHRA and CDR2 YSYEKL.